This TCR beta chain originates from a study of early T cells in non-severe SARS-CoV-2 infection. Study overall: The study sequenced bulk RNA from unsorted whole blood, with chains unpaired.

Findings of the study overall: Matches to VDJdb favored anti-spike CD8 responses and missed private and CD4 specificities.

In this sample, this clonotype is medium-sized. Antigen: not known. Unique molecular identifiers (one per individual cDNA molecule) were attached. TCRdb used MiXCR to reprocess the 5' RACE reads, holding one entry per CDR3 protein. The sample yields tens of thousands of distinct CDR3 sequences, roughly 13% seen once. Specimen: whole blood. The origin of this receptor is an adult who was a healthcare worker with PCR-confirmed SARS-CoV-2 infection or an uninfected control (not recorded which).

The CDR3 sequence is CASSYPGTEVNEQFF. In DNA, the CDR3 is TGTGCCAGCAGTTACCCGGGGACGGAGGTAAATGAGCAGTTCTTC. V usage is TRBV6-2 or TRBV6-3 and J usage is TRBJ2-1; perhaps D is TRBD1 or TRBD2 (5 bases each). CDR3 length equals 15 residues. V shed 2 bases and J shed 7 bases, with 15 bases lying between them. CDR1 MNHEY and CDR2 SVGEGT come from the germline V gene.